The 30 T cell receptor beta chains below come from one sample, sequenced in a study of cytomegalovirus exposure and HLA in healthy donors listed by TCRdb under 2017. Receptors were amplified or captured by the immunoSEQ multiplex PCR assay. For the multiplex PCR, a mixture combining 60 forward primers for TCR Vbeta segments and 13 reverse primers for TCR Jbeta segments was used. TCRdb stores this immuneACCESS table with in-frame sequences only. Part of the clones is absent; in the studies checked, under half of the shortfall reflects unresolved V genes, and no reason is known for the rest. This sample gives some 76,000 clones in total; about 76% of them show up just once. The ten largest account for about 12% of the sample. Sequenced sample: PBMCs. The receptors shown here come from a male donor in good health and CMV-seropositive.

The rearrangement joins TRBV6-5 to TRBJ2-1, with 7 bases lining up with TRBD1. The CDR3 has 15 residues. The V gene end was trimmed by 7 bases and the J gene end by 1 base; junction bases not matched to a gene: 7. In germline, CDR1 is MNHEY, CDR2 SVGAGI. The CDR3 is CASTHQGVSYNEQFF. In DNA form, the CDR3 reads TGTGCCAGCACCCATCAGGGGGTATCCTACAATGAGCAGTTCTTC.

The chain links TRBV7-6 to TRBJ2-1; D is possibly TRBD1 (7 bases). CDR3 size: 17 residues. V was shortened by 0 bases and J by 3 bases, with 15 bases between the two germline ends. CDR1 is SGHVS and CDR2 is FNYEAQ in the germline V gene. CDR3 DNA: TGTGCCAGCAGCTTAGCGCCTCGACAGGGAGGCTACAATGAGCAGTTCTTC. It specifies CASSLAPRQGGYNEQFF.

The rearrangement uses TRBV6-1 and TRBJ2-6; the D is unclear. From germline, CDR1 is MNHNS and CDR2 SASEGT. V lost 2 bases and J 2 bases, leaving 7 bases between the germline ends. This CDR3 has 15 residues. The DNA for the CDR3 is TGTGCCAGCAGTGAAATGCCGGCTGGGGCCAACGTCCTGACTTTC. This codes for CASSEMPAGANVLTF.

This rearrangement joins TRBV27 to TRBJ1-1, with D maybe TRBD1 (6 bases). The CDR3 spans 15 residues. V was cut by 6 bases and J by 4 bases, with 18 bases left in between. Germline V CDR1 and CDR2: MNHEY, SMNVEV (reference sequence). The CDR3 bases are TGTGCCAGCAGAGGCAGGGGTCCTACCGGCACTGAAGCTTTCTTT. Translated, it gives CASRGRGPTGTEAFF.

A note on this clone: The same CDR3 is also encoded by other DNA sequences in this sample. The V and J genes are TRBV5-1 and TRBJ2-3, with TRBD2 identical over 8 bases. The germline V gene has CDR1 SGHRS and CDR2 YFSETQ. The CDR3 length is 14 residues. With V trimmed by 3 bases and J by 5 bases, 5 bases remained unmatched. CDR3 amino acids: CASSSTSGGDTQYF. CDR3 DNA sequence: TGCGCCAGCAGCTCCACTAGCGGAGGAGATACGCAGTATTTT.

The chain is built from TRBV5-6 and TRBJ2-7, with 7 positions matching TRBD1. This CDR3 contains 13 residues. Germline values: CDR1 SGHDT, CDR2 YYEEEE. Trimming took 0 bases from V and 5 from J; bases not matched to a gene: 2. The CDR3 bases are TGTGCCAGCAGCTTGGGAGGGGGCGACGAGCAGTACTTC. This codes for CASSLGGGDEQYF.

The chain links TRBV7-8 to TRBJ2-1, with D tentatively TRBD2 (5 bases). From germline, CDR1 is SGHVS and CDR2 FQNEAQ. CDR3 length: 14 residues. The V gene lost 4 bases and the J gene lost 3 bases, with 10 bases spanning the gap. CDR3 nucleotide sequence: TGTGCCAGCAGCTCCCTCGGGGACTACAATGAGCAGTTCTTC. Amino acid sequence: CASSSLGDYNEQFF.

There are a few counts of this clone. The chain is built from TRBV5-4 and TRBJ1-4, with 7 bases lining up with TRBD1. The CDR3 contains 17 residues. Germline CDR1 reads SGHNT; CDR2 reads YYREEE (reference sequence). Germline trimming cut 4 bases from V and 3 bases from J; bases unmatched to any gene: 12. CDR3 sequence (DNA): TGTGCCAGCAGCCCAGCGGGAGGGGGCGAGGCTAATGAAAAACTGTTTTTT. Protein sequence: CASSPAGGGEANEKLFF.

The chain couples TRBV11-2 to TRBJ2-3; 7 bases match TRBD2. J was trimmed by 4 bases and V by 5 bases; bases with no gene match: 18. The CDR3 loop spans 18 amino acids. The germline gives CDR1 SGHAT, CDR2 FQNNGV. Here the CDR3 reads CASSPRRGQIAGADTQYF. Here the CDR3 DNA reads TGTGCCAGCAGCCCCCGAAGGGGTCAGATCGCGGGAGCAGATACGCAGTATTTT.

In its sample, this clone is medium-sized. The V and J genes are TRBV25-1 and TRBJ1-2, with unresolved D. This CDR3 is 12 amino acids long. The germline V and J ends were trimmed by 5 bases and 8 bases, with 12 bases remaining between them. Germline V CDR1 and CDR2: MGHDK, SYGVNS. CDR3 DNA sequence: TGTGCCAGCAGTTTAGGGAGAGGCGGCTACACCTTC. The encoded protein is CASSLGRGGYTF.

This CDR3 reads CASSPTGGTEAFF. The DNA of the CDR3 is TGTGCCAGCAGCCCAACTGGGGGGACTGAAGCTTTCTTT. This rearrangement joins TRBV28 to TRBJ1-1; tentatively, D is TRBD1 (5 bases). CDR1 MDHEN and CDR2 SYDVKM come from the germline V gene. The V end lost 6 bases, the J end lost 5 bases, and 13 bases lay between the germline ends. The CDR3 has 13 amino acids.

This clone was detected a few times. The V and J genes are TRBV6-4 and TRBJ2-3, with a tentative D call TRBD2 (7 bases). CDR1 is MRHNA, CDR2 SNTAGT, per germline. The CDR3 contains 14 residues. Here the CDR3 DNA reads TGTGCAGCGGGATTGGGGGGCTTGACAGATACGCAGTATTTT. Translation gives CAAGLGGLTDTQYF.

For this clone: Germline and junction disagree at one end, which may indicate a read error. The genes are TRBV6-5 and TRBJ2-2; a possible D gene is TRBD1 (7 bases). CDR1 is MNHEY, CDR2 SVGAGI, per germline. The CDR3 is 15 amino acids. The CDR3 loop reads CANSFNRGGGGELFF. The CDR3 DNA is TGTGCCAACAGTTTCAACAGGGGAGGCGGCGGGGAGCTGTTTTTT.

V gene TRBV27 combines with J gene TRBJ1-5; a possible D gene is TRBD1 (5 bases). The V gene lost 7 bases and the J gene lost 2 bases, with 21 bases spanning the gap. Germline CDR1 and CDR2: MNHEY and SMNVEV (reference sequence). The CDR3 is 17 residues long. CDR3 residues: CASTPRGGIVGNQPQHF. In DNA form, the CDR3 reads TGTGCCAGCACTCCTCGGGGCGGGATTGTCGGCAATCAGCCCCAGCATTTT.

J is TRBJ2-2 and V is TRBV5-1; 15 positions match TRBD2. The CDR3 consists of 17 residues. CDR1 and CDR2 from the germline V gene are SGHRS and YFSETQ. J was trimmed by 6 bases and V by 3 bases; bases with no gene match: 6. The CDR3 bases are TGCGCCAGCAGCTCCGGACTAGCGGGGGGGCCCGCCGGGGAGCTGTTTTTT. Protein product: CASSSGLAGGPAGELFF.

V gene TRBV19 combines with J gene TRBJ2-5; D remains ambiguous. Trimming shortened V by 4 bases and J by 5 bases, and 8 bases separated the two germline ends. Germline-derived CDR1 and CDR2 are LNHDA and SQIVND (reference sequence). The CDR3 is 12 amino acids. This CDR3 reads CASSTRRETQYF. CDR3 bases: TGTGCCAGTAGTACCCGGCGGGAGACCCAGTACTTC.

V gene TRBV5-4 combines with J gene TRBJ2-5, with D possibly being TRBD1 (7 bases). The V and J ends lost 5 bases and 3 bases respectively, with 11 bases between them. Germline loops: CDR1 SGHNT, CDR2 YYREEE (reference sequence). The CDR3 extends over 13 amino acids. CDR3 sequence reads: CASRQGEEETQYF. The CDR3 DNA sequence: TGTGCCAGCAGGCAGGGGGAGGAAGAGACCCAGTACTTC.

The J gene is TRBJ2-7, the V gene TRBV11-2, with 8 bases that match TRBD1. CDR3 size: 16 residues. V lost 5 bases to trimming and J lost 1 base; unmatched junction nucleotides: 10. The V gene's germline CDR1 is SGHAT and CDR2 FQNNGV. The CDR3 sequence: CASSPIDRGHSYEQYF. As DNA, the CDR3 is TGTGCCAGCAGCCCCATAGACAGGGGCCATTCCTACGAGCAGTACTTC.

The genes are TRBV27 and TRBJ2-1; 14 bases agree with TRBD2. V shed 7 bases, J shed 9 bases, and the junction held 5 bases outside the gene matches. From germline, CDR1 is MNHEY and CDR2 SMNVEV (reference sequence). CDR3 length equals 14 residues. CDR3 in DNA: TGTGCCAGCAATCCGGGACTAGCGGGAGTTGAGCAGTTCTTC. It codes for CASNPGLAGVEQFF.

The chain recombines TRBV9 with TRBJ2-7; 11 nucleotides line up with TRBD2. Germline trimming cut 0 bases from V and 3 bases from J; bases unmatched to any gene: 11. CDR1 and CDR2 from the germline V gene are SGDLS and YYNGEE. The CDR3 consists of 18 residues. The CDR3: CASSVGLAGSTGDYEQYF. In DNA, the CDR3 is TGTGCCAGCAGCGTAGGACTAGCGGGATCCACGGGGGACTACGAGCAGTACTTC.

There are a few counts of this clone. The V and J genes are TRBV18 and TRBJ2-1, with 11 bases lining up with TRBD2. The junction had 4 bases not matched to a gene; V was cut back by 5 bases and J by 4 bases. This CDR3 has 15 amino acids. From germline, CDR1 is KGHSH and CDR2 LQKENI. The CDR3 nucleotides read TGTGCCAGCTCAAGAACTAGCGGGAGTTACAATGAGCAGTTCTTC. Protein product: CASSRTSGSYNEQFF.

The chain joins TRBV4-3 to TRBJ1-2; D might be TRBD1 (6 bases). V was shortened by 1 base and J by 4 bases, with 13 bases between the two germline ends. CDR3 size: 15 residues. Per germline, CDR1 LGHNA and CDR2 YSLEER. DNA of the CDR3: TGCGCCAGCAGCCAAGGCCAGGACAGCCTCTATGGCTACACCTTC. Protein product: CASSQGQDSLYGYTF.

This chain links TRBV18 with TRBJ1-4; TRBD1 matches 7 bases. V lost 4 bases, J lost 0 bases, and 2 bases stayed unmatched. The CDR3 is 15 amino acids. CDR1 is KGHSH and CDR2 is LQKENI in the germline V gene. The chain's CDR3 is CASSQGTATNEKLFF. CDR3 nucleotide sequence: TGTGCCAGCTCACAAGGGACAGCAACTAATGAAAAACTGTTTTTT.

The chain combines TRBV19 with TRBJ1-5; D is uncertain. Trimming left V 3 bases short and J 0 bases short, with 15 bases between. CDR1 and CDR2 (germline): LNHDA, SQIVND (reference sequence). The CDR3 is 17 amino acids. DNA of the CDR3: TGTGCCAGTAGTATTTATTGGAGCGGGGATAGCAATCAGCCCCAGCATTTT. Translated: CASSIYWSGDSNQPQHF.

V is TRBV19 and J is TRBJ2-1, with 7 bases matching TRBD1. CDR3 length equals 15 residues. The trim removed 1 base at V and 5 bases at J, leaving 5 bases unmatched. CDR1 LNHDA and CDR2 SQIVND come from the germline V gene (reference sequence). CDR3 loop: CASSIGDRDNNEQFF. DNA for the CDR3: TGTGCCAGTAGTATAGGCGACAGGGACAACAATGAGCAGTTCTTC.

V usage is TRBV2 and J usage is TRBJ2-5; D may be TRBD2 (6 bases). With 6 bases removed from V and 4 bases from J, the gap between germline ends came to 12 bases. Germline V lookup: CDR1 SNHLY, CDR2 FYNNEI. The CDR3 spans 13 residues. CDR3 loop: CASRVDGGETQYF. The CDR3 DNA sequence: TGTGCCAGCAGGGTGGACGGGGGAGAGACCCAGTACTTC.

The gene calls are TRBV20-1 and TRBJ2-7; possibly TRBD1 for D (6 bases). The CDR3 has 11 amino acids. CDR1 and CDR2 from the germline V gene are DFQATT and SNEGSKA (reference sequence). Here the CDR3 DNA reads TGCAAGACCGGGACAAACTACGAGCAGTACTTC. Residues: CKTGTNYEQYF.

This rearrangement joins TRBV11-2 to TRBJ1-4, with D maybe TRBD1 (5 bases). V gave up 4 bases and J gave up 6 bases, with 18 bases separating them. The CDR3 has 16 amino acids. Per germline, CDR1 SGHAT and CDR2 FQNNGV. This CDR3 reads CASSSPQAGLDEKLFF. The CDR3 bases are TGTGCCAGCAGCTCCCCCCAAGCAGGGTTGGATGAAAAACTGTTTTTT.

The chain is built from TRBV5-1 and TRBJ2-7; D is possibly TRBD1 (6 bases). V lost 0 bases to trimming and J lost 4 bases, with 11 bases between them. CDR1 and CDR2 (germline): SGHRS, YFSETQ. The CDR3 runs 14 residues. The CDR3 sequence is CASSLGGGMYEQYF. Written as DNA, the CDR3 is TGCGCCAGCAGCTTGGGAGGGGGAATGTACGAGCAGTACTTC. The full variable domain, with the rest looked up from reference TRBV5-1 and TRBJ2-7, is KAGVTQTPRYLIKTRGQQVTLSCSPISGHRSVSWYQQTPGQGLQFLFEYFSETQRNKGNFPGRFSGRQFSNSRSEMNVSTLELGDSALYLCASSLGGGMYEQYFGPGTRLTVT.

This chain uses TRBV7-2 with TRBJ1-6, with D tentatively TRBD1 (5 bases). V lost 4 bases, J lost 8 bases, and 15 bases lay in between. This CDR3 spans 15 amino acids. In germline, CDR1 is SGHTA, CDR2 FQGNSA. CDR3 sequence reads: CASSSATVAHSPLHF. The DNA of the CDR3 is TGTGCCAGCAGCTCGGCGACAGTCGCTCATTCACCCCTCCACTTT. Full variable domain (rest looked up from reference TRBV7-2 and TRBJ1-6): GAGVSQSPSNKVTEKGKDVELRCDPISGHTALYWYRQSLGQGLEFLIYFQGNSAPDKSGLPSDRFSAERTGGSVSTLTIQRTQQEDSAVYLCASSSATVAHSPLHFGNGTRLTVT.